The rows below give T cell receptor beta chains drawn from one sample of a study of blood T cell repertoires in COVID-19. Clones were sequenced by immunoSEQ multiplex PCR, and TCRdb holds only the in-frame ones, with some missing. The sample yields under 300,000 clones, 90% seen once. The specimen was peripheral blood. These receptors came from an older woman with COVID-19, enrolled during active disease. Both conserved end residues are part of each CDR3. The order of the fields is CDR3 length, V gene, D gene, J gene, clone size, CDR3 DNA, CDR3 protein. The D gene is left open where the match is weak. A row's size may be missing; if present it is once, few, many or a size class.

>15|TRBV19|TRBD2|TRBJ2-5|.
TGTGCCAGTAGGCCGGGACTAGCGGGCCAAGAGACCCAGTACTTC
CASRPGLAGQETQYF
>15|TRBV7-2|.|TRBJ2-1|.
TGTGCCAGCAGCTTAGACAGGCTATCCTACAATGAGCAGTTCTTC
CASSLDRLSYNEQFF
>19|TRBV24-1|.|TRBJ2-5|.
TGTGCCACCAGTGATTTGCAAACATGGGCGGGTAGTAATCAAGAGACCCAGTACTTC
CATSDLQTWAGSNQETQYF
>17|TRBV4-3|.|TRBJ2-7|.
TGCGCCAGCAGCCAAGATCTCGGCGGGCGGATGTCCTACGAGCAGTACTTC
CASSQDLGGRMSYEQYF
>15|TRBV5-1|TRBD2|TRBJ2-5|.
TGCGCCAGCAGCCAGGGACTAGCAGTCGTGGAGACCCAGTACTTC
CASSQGLAVVETQYF
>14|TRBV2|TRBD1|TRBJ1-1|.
TGTGCCAGCAGTGACGGGACAGTGAACACTGAAGCTTTCTTT
CASSDGTVNTEAFF
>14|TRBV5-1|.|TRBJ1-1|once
TGCGCCAGCGCCCCGGGGGAGCTGAACACTGAAGCTTTCTTT
CASAPGELNTEAFF
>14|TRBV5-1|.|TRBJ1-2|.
TGCGCCAGCAGCCCTCGGACATTTAACTATGGCTACACCTTC
CASSPRTFNYGYTF
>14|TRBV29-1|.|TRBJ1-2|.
TGCAGCGTTGGGGCCGGGGGAAGGAGCTATGGCTACACCTTC
CSVGAGGRSYGYTF
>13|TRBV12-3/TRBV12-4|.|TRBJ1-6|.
TGTGCCAGCAGTCCTACTCAGGGATCACCCCTCCACTTT
CASSPTQGSPLHF
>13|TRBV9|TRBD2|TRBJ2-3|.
TGTGCCAGCTCCGCGGGGGGGACAGATACGCAGTATTTT
CASSAGGTDTQYF
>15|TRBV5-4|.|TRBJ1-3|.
TGTGCCAGCAGCTTGGACAGGGTAGCCGGAAACACCATATATTTT
CASSLDRVAGNTIYF
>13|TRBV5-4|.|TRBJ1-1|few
TGTGCCAGCAGCTTGGGGGGCAACACTGAAGCTTTCTTT
CASSLGGNTEAFF
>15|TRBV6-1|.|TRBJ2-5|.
TGTGCCAGCAGTGAAGTGGGGGCGCGGGGGGAGACCCAGTACTTC
CASSEVGARGETQYF
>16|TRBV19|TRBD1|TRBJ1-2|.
TGTGCCAGTAGTATAGAGGGACAGGGGGCATACTATGGCTACACCTTC
CASSIEGQGAYYGYTF
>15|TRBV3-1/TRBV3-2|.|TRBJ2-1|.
TGTGCCAGCAGCCAACGTGGGGCTTCCTACAATGAGCAGTTCTTC
CASSQRGASYNEQFF
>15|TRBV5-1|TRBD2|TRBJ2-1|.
TGCGCCAGCATCACCGGGACTAGCTATTCCAATGAGCAGTTCTTC
CASITGTSYSNEQFF
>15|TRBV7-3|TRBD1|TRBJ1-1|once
TGTGCCAGCAGCCCGAGAGGACAGGACCCTGCCGGGGCTTTCTTT
CASSPRGQDPAGAFF
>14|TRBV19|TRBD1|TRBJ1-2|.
TGTGCCAGTAGTATACCCGGGACAGGGGGTGGCTACACCTTC
CASSIPGTGGGYTF
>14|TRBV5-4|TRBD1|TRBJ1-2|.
TGTGCCAGCAGGCCAGACAGGGGGAACTATGGCTACACCTTC
CASRPDRGNYGYTF
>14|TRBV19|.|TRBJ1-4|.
TGTGCCAGTAGTATAACTACCTTAGGAGAAAAACTGTTTTTT
CASSITTLGEKLFF
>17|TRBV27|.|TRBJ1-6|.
TGTGCCAGCAGTTCCCGTGTCGCCAGCTCCTATAATTCACCCCTCCACTTT
CASSSRVASSYNSPLHF
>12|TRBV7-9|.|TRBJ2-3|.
TGTGCCAGCGCCCTAGGCACAGATACGCAGTATTTT
CASALGTDTQYF
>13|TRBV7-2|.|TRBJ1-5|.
TGTGCCAGCAGCTTAGCCCAGGGGCAGCCCCAGCATTTT
CASSLAQGQPQHF
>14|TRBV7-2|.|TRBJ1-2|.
TGTGCCAGCAGCTTCGGGGCCGGGAGAGATGGCTACACCTTC
CASSFGAGRDGYTF
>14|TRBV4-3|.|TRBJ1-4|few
TGCGCCAGCAGCCAAACGCGCCCTGGGGCAAAACTGTTTTTT
CASSQTRPGAKLFF
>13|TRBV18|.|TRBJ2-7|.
TGTGCCAGCTCCTCCCATCCGGGCTACGAGCAGTACTTC
CASSSHPGYEQYF
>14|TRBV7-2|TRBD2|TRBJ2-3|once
TGTGCCACCGATAGCGGGGGGGATTCAGATACGCAGTATTTT
CATDSGGDSDTQYF
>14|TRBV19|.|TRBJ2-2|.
TGTGCCAGTAGTATAGGGACAAACACCGGGGAGCTGTTTTTT
CASSIGTNTGELFF
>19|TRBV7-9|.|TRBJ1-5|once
.
CASSLVLGMGGKLGQPQHF
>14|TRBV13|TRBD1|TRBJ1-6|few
TGTGCCAGCAGCTTAGCTACAGGGGAATCACCCCTCCACTTT
CASSLATGESPLHF
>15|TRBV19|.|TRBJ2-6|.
TGTGCCAGTAGTTTGACAAACTCTGGGGCCAACGTCCTGACTTTC
CASSLTNSGANVLTF
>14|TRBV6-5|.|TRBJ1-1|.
TGTGCCAGCAGCCCCATCCGTGGGACTAATGAAGCTTTCTTT
CASSPIRGTNEAFF
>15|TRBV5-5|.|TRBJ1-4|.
TGTGCCAGCAGCTTGGGCGGGGCGTCTTGGGAAAAACTGTTTTTT
CASSLGGASWEKLFF
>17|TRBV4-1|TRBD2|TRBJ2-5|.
TGCGCCAGCAGCCAAGTCCTCCGACTAGCGGGAGGGGAGACCCAGTACTTC
CASSQVLRLAGGETQYF
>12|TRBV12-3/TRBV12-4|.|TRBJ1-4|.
TGTGCCAGCAGCACCACCGGGGAAAAACTGTTTTTT
CASSTTGEKLFF
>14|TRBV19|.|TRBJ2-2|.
TGTGCCAGTATAGGGGGGGCATGGGCCGGGGAGCTGTTTTTT
CASIGGAWAGELFF
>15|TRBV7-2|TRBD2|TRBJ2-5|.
TGTGCCAGCAGCTTCCAGCGGGGGGAACAAGAGACCCAGTACTTC
CASSFQRGEQETQYF
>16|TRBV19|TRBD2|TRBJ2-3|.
TGTGCCAGTAGTTTCCAGGGCCGGGGGGGCACAGATACGCAGTATTTT
CASSFQGRGGTDTQYF
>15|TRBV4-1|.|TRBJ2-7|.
TGCGCCAGCAGCCAAGAGGGCAGGGAGGTGGACGAGCAGTACTTC
CASSQEGREVDEQYF
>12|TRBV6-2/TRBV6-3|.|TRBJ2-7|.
TGTGCCAGCAGTTACCATGCGTACGAGCAGTACTTC
CASSYHAYEQYF
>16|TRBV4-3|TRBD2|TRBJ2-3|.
TGCGCCAGCAGCCAACTAGCGGGGGGGCAGAAAGATACGCAGTATTTT
CASSQLAGGQKDTQYF
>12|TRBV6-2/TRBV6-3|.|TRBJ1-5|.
TGTGCCAGCAGCAGATTAGCCCAGCCCCAGCATTTT
CASSRLAQPQHF
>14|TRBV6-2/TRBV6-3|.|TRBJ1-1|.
TGTGCCAGCAGCGCCGACAGGACGAACACTGAAGCTTTCTTT
CASSADRTNTEAFF
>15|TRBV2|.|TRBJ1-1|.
TGTGCCAGCAGGGGGACCCGGGGGAGTGGAACTGAAGCTTTCTTT
CASRGTRGSGTEAFF
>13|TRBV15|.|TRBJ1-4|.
TGTGCCACCCGATACAGAAGAAATGAAAAACTGTTTTTT
CATRYRRNEKLFF
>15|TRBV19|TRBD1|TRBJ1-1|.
TGTGCCAGCGCAACCAGGGGGGATTTGAACACTGAAGCTTTCTTT
CASATRGDLNTEAFF
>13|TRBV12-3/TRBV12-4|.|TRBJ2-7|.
TGTGCCAGCAGCTTGGATGCGCGGGCCGAGCAGTACTTC
CASSLDARAEQYF
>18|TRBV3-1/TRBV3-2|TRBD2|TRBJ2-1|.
TGTGCCAGCAGCCAAGATTGGGGAGTAGCGGGAACCATCGATGAGCAGTTCTTC
CASSQDWGVAGTIDEQFF
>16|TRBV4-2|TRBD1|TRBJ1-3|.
TGTGCCAGCAGCCACCTGGCGGGACAGAGGGGAAACACCATATATTTT
CASSHLAGQRGNTIYF
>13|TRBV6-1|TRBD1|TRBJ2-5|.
TGTGCCAGCAGTGACAGGGGGCAAGAGACCCAGTACTTC
CASSDRGQETQYF
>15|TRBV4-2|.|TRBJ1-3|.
TGTGCCAGCAGCCAAGTAGGGGATGTAGGAAACACCATATATTTT
CASSQVGDVGNTIYF
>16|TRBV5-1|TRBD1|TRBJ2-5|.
TGCGCCAGCAGCTGGGGGGGCGGGACAGGGGTTGAGACCCAGTACTTC
CASSWGGGTGVETQYF